One sample yielded the 32 T cell receptor beta chains listed below, sequenced in a study of T cell responses to AZD1222 COVID-19 vaccine. The method was immunoSEQ multiplex PCR; TCRdb's version includes in-frame clones alone and lacks a portion of them. The data show 100,000 to 150,000 clones, about 87% seen once. Specimen: peripheral blood, collected on day 0 of AZD1222 vaccination. These receptors all come from an adult in good health.

V is TRBV5-4 and J is TRBJ2-7; D unclear. Germline loops: CDR1 SGHNT, CDR2 YYREEE (reference sequence). The CDR3 is 15 residues long. The ends were cut back, 0 bases at V and 2 bases at J, with 12 bases in the middle. The CDR3 DNA sequence: TGTGCCAGCAGCTTGGGGTCGACCAGCACCTACGAGCAGTACTTC. It yields the protein CASSLGSTSTYEQYF.

This chain links TRBV5-1 with TRBJ1-4; tentatively, D is TRBD1 (6 bases). CDR3 length equals 14 residues. The V gene lost 1 base and the J gene lost 3 bases, with 7 bases spanning the gap. CDR1 SGHRS and CDR2 YFSETQ come from the germline V gene. The CDR3: CASSLTGSNEKLFF. Written as DNA, the CDR3 is TGCGCCAGCAGCTTGACAGGGTCTAATGAAAAACTGTTTTTT.

The rearrangement uses TRBV6-5 and TRBJ2-7; D possibly corresponds to TRBD2 (5 bases). The CDR3 contains 12 residues. CDR1 and CDR2 from the germline V gene are MNHEY and SVGAGI. CDR3 nucleotides: TGTGTCTCGAAGAGGAGGAATTACGAGCAGTACTTC. It specifies CVSKRRNYEQYF.

The rearrangement links TRBV30 to TRBJ1-4; D gene uncertain. This CDR3 has 14 amino acids. Germline V gene lookup returns CDR1 GTSNPN and CDR2 SVGIG (reference sequence). Trimming shortened V by 4 bases and J by 2 bases, and 11 bases separated the two germline ends. For the CDR3, the DNA is TGTGCCTGGATGCCTGAGTGGACTAATGAAAAACTGTTTTTT. It translates to CAWMPEWTNEKLFF.

This sequence joins TRBV11-2 and TRBJ2-2; no definite D call. Germline CDR1 SGHAT, CDR2 FQNNGV. The ends were cut back, 1 base at V and 6 bases at J, with 12 bases in the middle. CDR3 length: 15 amino acids. CDR3 loop: CASSLVFSFAGELFF. The DNA of the CDR3 is TGTGCCAGCAGCTTAGTGTTTAGTTTTGCCGGGGAGCTGTTTTTT.

This clone was counted only a few times. This chain connects TRBV11-3 to TRBJ1-1; 7 bases are a match to TRBD1. V gave up 6 bases and J gave up 5 bases; unmatched junction bases: 9. The CDR3 runs to 14 residues. Germline V CDR1 and CDR2: SGHNT, YENEEA. CDR3 amino acids: CASRQGIMGTEAFF. The CDR3 DNA reads as TGTGCCAGCAGACAGGGGATAATGGGGACTGAAGCTTTCTTT.

The V and J genes are TRBV19 and TRBJ1-1; D is undetermined. The CDR3 loop spans 13 amino acids. Germline CDR1 and CDR2: LNHDA and SQIVND (reference sequence). V lost 6 bases and J lost 2, with 10 bases in between. The CDR3 nucleotides read TGTGCCAGTAGCCAAAATGCTAACACTGAAGCTTTCTTT. Its protein product is CASSQNANTEAFF.

The chain links TRBV28 to TRBJ1-4; D uncertain. Trimming pared 4 bases from V and 6 bases from J, leaving 15 bases between. This CDR3 is 15 amino acids long. Germline CDR1 MDHEN, CDR2 SYDVKM. CDR3 in DNA: TGTGCCAGCAGTTCGAAACTCCCCTGGGATGAAAAACTGTTTTTT. This translates into CASSSKLPWDEKLFF.

The CDR3 loop reads CSVLRALQETQYF. CDR3 nucleotides: TGCAGCGTCCTGAGGGCTCTACAAGAGACCCAGTACTTC. This chain links TRBV29-1 with TRBJ2-5; D is perhaps TRBD2 (5 bases). V was shortened by 6 bases and J by 2 bases, with 13 bases between the two germline ends. Germline assignment: CDR1 SQVTM and CDR2 ANQGSEA. The CDR3 spans 13 residues.

The V and J genes are TRBV3-1 (or the pseudogene TRBV3-2) and TRBJ2-7, with D tentatively TRBD1 (5 bases). Trimming took 4 bases from V and 3 from J, leaving 13 bases between them. The CDR3 spans 14 residues. The germline V gene encodes CDR1 LGHDT and CDR2 YNNKEL (reference sequence). CDR3 in DNA: TGTGCCAGCAGCCGGTTTCAGGGTAACTACGAGCAGTACTTC. Protein: CASSRFQGNYEQYF.

This clone is medium-sized. This chain uses TRBV27 with TRBJ2-1, with TRBD2 identical over 7 bases. The V gene end was trimmed by 7 bases and the J gene end by 5 bases; junction bases not matched to a gene: 5. The germline gives CDR1 MNHEY, CDR2 SMNVEV (reference sequence). This CDR3 has 13 residues. This CDR3 reads CASTWGTNNEQFF. CDR3 bases: TGTGCCAGCACCTGGGGGACTAACAATGAGCAGTTCTTC.

This clone was detected only once. The chain recombines TRBV5-1 with TRBJ2-1; 11 positions match TRBD2. The CDR3 covers 14 residues. The ends lost 4 bases at V and 8 bases at J; junction bases unmatched: 5. Germline V lookup: CDR1 SGHRS, CDR2 YFSETQ. The CDR3 protein is CASSPTSGSDEQFF. CDR3 nucleotide sequence: TGCGCCAGCAGCCCTACTAGCGGGAGTGATGAGCAGTTCTTC.

The gene calls are TRBV9 and TRBJ2-2; D not resolved. The CDR3 has 12 residues. In germline, CDR1 is SGDLS, CDR2 YYNGEE. The V end was cut by 0 bases, the J end by 8 bases, with 5 bases between. This chain's CDR3 is CASSVVSGELFF. The CDR3 DNA sequence: TGTGCCAGCAGCGTAGTTTCGGGGGAGCTGTTTTTT.

This clone was counted once. The gene calls are TRBV28 and TRBJ1-1; TRBD1 matches 7 bases. The V gene's germline CDR1 is MDHEN and CDR2 SYDVKM. This CDR3 spans 13 amino acids. The V and J ends lost 4 bases and 3 bases, in that order; junction bases with no gene match: 2. CDR3 nucleotide sequence: TGTGCCAGCAGTTGGACAGGCTACACTGAAGCTTTCTTT. Residues: CASSWTGYTEAFF.

This clone was observed a single time. The genes are TRBV12-5 and TRBJ1-1; D uncertain. CDR1 LGHNT and CDR2 FRNRAP come from the germline V gene. V lost 4 bases, J lost 4 bases, and 19 bases lay in between. This CDR3 region has 16 residues. The CDR3 sequence is CASGSPGSSLVTEAFF. The CDR3 DNA sequence: TGTGCTAGTGGTTCCCCTGGCTCGTCGCTGGTCACTGAAGCTTTCTTT.

The chain recombines TRBV19 with TRBJ2-3; D is possibly TRBD1 or TRBD2 (6 bases each). V shed 7 bases and J shed 2 bases, with 16 bases lying between them. Germline values: CDR1 LNHDA, CDR2 SQIVND (reference sequence). The CDR3 extends over 15 amino acids. The CDR3 region has the DNA TGTGCCAGTACTGACACAGGGAGGCCCACAGATACGCAGTATTTT. Its protein product is CASTDTGRPTDTQYF.

This chain joins TRBV29-1 and TRBJ2-5, with 8 nucleotides matching TRBD1. Losses at the gene ends were 3 bases for V and 2 bases for J; bases not matched to a gene: 5. CDR3 size: 14 residues. Looked up from germline, CDR1 is SQVTM and CDR2 is ANQGSEA. As DNA, the CDR3 is TGCAGCGTTGACCAGACAGGGGCACAAGAGACCCAGTACTTC. Translated: CSVDQTGAQETQYF.

The chain uses TRBV5-1 and TRBJ1-3; 7 nucleotides line up with TRBD1. The trim removed 0 bases at V and 3 bases at J, leaving 6 bases unmatched. Germline-derived CDR1 and CDR2 are SGHRS and YFSETQ. The CDR3 has 16 residues. CDR3 residues: CASSLAGTGDGNTIYF. CDR3 bases: TGCGCCAGCAGCTTGGCGGGAACAGGGGATGGAAACACCATATATTTT.

The chain employs TRBV11-1 and TRBJ1-2, with 10 bases that match TRBD1. Germline CDR1 is SGHAT and CDR2 is FQDESV (reference sequence). V lost 3 bases and J lost 8; bases outside the gene matches: 9. There are 15 residues in the CDR3. The CDR3 DNA reads as TGTGCCAGCAGCTTCCCGGGACAGGGGCCGAAAGGCTACACCTTC. The encoded protein is CASSFPGQGPKGYTF.

V gene TRBV10-3 combines with J gene TRBJ2-5; either TRBD1 or TRBD2 may fit D (7 bases each). V lost 4 bases, J lost 5 bases, and 20 bases lay in between. Per the germline V gene, CDR1 is ENHRY and CDR2 is SYGVKD. The CDR3 extends over 16 amino acids. CDR3 sequence: CAISAWGGGAGETQYF. The CDR3 nucleotides are TGTGCCATCAGTGCGTGGGGAGGGGGCGCCGGGGAGACCCAGTACTTC.

This clone appeared a single time. The same CDR3 arises from other DNA sequences in this sample as well. The gene calls are TRBV20-1 and TRBJ1-1; D remains ambiguous. Germline V CDR1 and CDR2: DFQATT, SNEGSKA (reference sequence). The germline V and J ends were trimmed by 5 bases and 2 bases, with 6 bases remaining between them. The CDR3 has 11 residues. As DNA, the CDR3 is TGCAGTGCTTCCCGTAACACTGAAGCTTTCTTT. This codes for CSASRNTEAFF.

This chain connects TRBV11-3 to TRBJ2-7; 12 bases line up with TRBD1. V lost 3 bases and J lost 4; bases outside the gene matches: 4. The CDR3 extends over 15 amino acids. Germline-derived CDR1 and CDR2 are SGHNT and YENEEA. For the CDR3, the DNA is TGTGCCAGCAGCTTTGGGACAGGGGGCGAGTACGAGCAGTACTTC. This translates into CASSFGTGGEYEQYF.

The chain couples TRBV6-5 to TRBJ1-6; D is ambiguous. Trimming pared 6 bases from V and 1 base from J, leaving 10 bases between. Germline CDR1 is MNHEY and CDR2 is SVGAGI. The CDR3 extends over 15 amino acids. The CDR3 DNA reads as TGTGCCAGCAGGAGCGTAGCGTCCTATAATTCACCCCTCCACTTT. Translated, it gives CASRSVASYNSPLHF.

Concerning this clone: One end of the junction varies from germline; a read error may be responsible. V and J are TRBV7-9 and TRBJ2-5; D ambiguous. The CDR3 sequence is 11 residues long. Germline lookup yields CDR1 SEHNR and CDR2 FQNEAQ (reference sequence). The CDR3 protein is CAIPSQQTQYF. In nucleotides, the CDR3 is TGTGCCATTCCCTCCCAACAGACCCAGTACTTC.

The chain recombines TRBV28 with TRBJ1-1; 7 bases align to TRBD1. CDR1 MDHEN and CDR2 SYDVKM come from the germline V gene. Unmatched junction bases numbered 7, after V lost 8 bases and J lost 7 bases. The CDR3 is 12 residues long. CDR3 nucleotide sequence: TGTGCCAGCTATCCCCGGACAGGTGAAGCTTTCTTT. Its translation: CASYPRTGEAFF.

DNA for the CDR3: TGTGCCAGCAGCAAGTACAGGGTTGGGACCCAGTACTTC. It is translated as CASSKYRVGTQYF. The rearrangement joins TRBV5-8 to TRBJ2-5; a weak D match, TRBD1 (6 bases). CDR3 length: 13 amino acids. Per germline, CDR1 SGHTS and CDR2 YDEGEE. Trimming stripped 4 bases from V and 7 bases from J, with 14 bases between.

The chain combines TRBV5-1 with TRBJ2-1; D is unresolved. Germline CDR1 SGHRS, CDR2 YFSETQ. The CDR3 extends over 13 amino acids. The V end lost 3 bases, the J end lost 9 bases, and 13 bases lay between the germline ends. This CDR3 reads CASSSDRDPEQFF. CDR3 sequence (DNA): TGCGCCAGCAGCTCCGATAGGGATCCTGAGCAGTTCTTC. Variable domain in full (rest from reference TRBV5-1 and TRBJ2-1): KAGVTQTPRYLIKTRGQQVTLSCSPISGHRSVSWYQQTPGQGLQFLFEYFSETQRNKGNFPGRFSGRQFSNSRSEMNVSTLELGDSALYLCASSSDRDPEQFFGPGTRLTVL.

V is TRBV10-3 and J is TRBJ2-1; 7 nucleotides agree with TRBD2. The J segment lost 2 bases and the V segment lost 4 bases, leaving 5 bases of the junction unmatched. The germline CDR1 and CDR2 sequences are ENHRY and SYGVKD. The CDR3 runs 15 residues. CDR3 nucleotide sequence: TGTGCCATCAGTGCGGGCGGGGGTGCCTACAATGAGCAGTTCTTC. Translated, it gives CAISAGGGAYNEQFF.

In this sample, this clone turned up once. The rearrangement links TRBV19 to TRBJ1-3, with D tentatively TRBD1 (5 bases). The germline V and J ends were trimmed by 10 bases and 0 bases, with 13 bases remaining between them. CDR1 and CDR2 (germline): LNHDA, SQIVND (reference sequence). The CDR3 has 14 residues. The CDR3 is CATTRGSSGNTIYF. The CDR3, as DNA: TGTGCCACCACAAGGGGTAGCTCTGGAAACACCATATATTTT.

This clone was seen a single time. The chain links TRBV7-2 to TRBJ1-5; D is undetermined. Trimming pared 2 bases from V and 4 bases from J, leaving 9 bases between. Germline V CDR1 and CDR2: SGHTA, FQGNSA. The CDR3 runs 14 residues. CDR3 bases: TGTGCCAGCAGCTTAAGACTTTTGAATCAGCCCCAGCATTTT. Translated, it gives CASSLRLLNQPQHF. Complete variable domain (other parts from reference TRBV7-2 and TRBJ1-5): GAGVSQSPSNKVTEKGKDVELRCDPISGHTALYWYRQSLGQGLEFLIYFQGNSAPDKSGLPSDRFSAERTGGSVSTLTIQRTQQEDSAVYLCASSLRLLNQPQHFGDGTRLSIL.

The rearrangement uses TRBV19 and TRBJ1-2, with D hard to call. Germline CDR1 and CDR2: LNHDA and SQIVND (reference sequence). The CDR3 covers 13 residues. V dropped 4 bases and J dropped 4 bases, with 10 bases sitting between them. CDR3 region: CASSTVGSYGYTF. The CDR3 DNA is TGTGCCAGTAGTACGGTGGGGAGCTATGGCTACACCTTC. Full variable domain (missing parts from reference TRBV19 and TRBJ1-2): DGGITQSPKYLFRKEGQNVTLSCEQNLNHDAMYWYRQDPGQGLRLIYYSQIVNDFQKGDIAEGYSVSREKKESFPLTVTSAQKNPTAFYLCASSTVGSYGYTFGSGTRLTVV.

V gene TRBV29-1 combines with J gene TRBJ1-2, with no clear D. The V gene lost 6 bases and the J gene lost 0 bases, with 14 bases spanning the gap. CDR1 and CDR2 from the germline V gene are SQVTM and ANQGSEA. This CDR3 has 14 amino acids. This CDR3 reads CSVPTGSANYGYTF. In nucleotides, the CDR3 is TGCAGCGTGCCGACCGGTTCAGCTAACTATGGCTACACCTTC.